Sequencing of this T cell receptor (beta chain) was carried out in a study of STAT5B mutations in CD4+ large granular lymphocyte leukemia. Broader study findings: Higher CD4+ than CD8+ T-LGLL clonality might reflect small sample size.

Comment on this clone: Its antigen is still unknown.

Control samples were healthy donors' buffy coats. The protocol was immunoSEQ multiplex PCR, while the TCRdb copy is restricted to in-frame clones and leaves out a portion. The sample has 30,000 to 40,000 clones, approximately 85% seen once; the top ten hold around 1.2%. The specimen sequenced was CD4+ T cells from blood buffy coats. This receptor was identified in a human donor in good health.

The CDR3 DNA sequence: TGTGCCAGCAGCCGAGAGAGGGACTACAATGAGCAGTTCTTC. Translated: CASSRERDYNEQFF. J is TRBJ2-1 and V is TRBV6-4, with D perhaps matching TRBD2 (5 bases). Trimming shortened V by 6 bases and J by 3 bases, and 12 bases separated the two germline ends. In germline, CDR1 is MRHNA, CDR2 SNTAGT. The CDR3 has 14 residues.